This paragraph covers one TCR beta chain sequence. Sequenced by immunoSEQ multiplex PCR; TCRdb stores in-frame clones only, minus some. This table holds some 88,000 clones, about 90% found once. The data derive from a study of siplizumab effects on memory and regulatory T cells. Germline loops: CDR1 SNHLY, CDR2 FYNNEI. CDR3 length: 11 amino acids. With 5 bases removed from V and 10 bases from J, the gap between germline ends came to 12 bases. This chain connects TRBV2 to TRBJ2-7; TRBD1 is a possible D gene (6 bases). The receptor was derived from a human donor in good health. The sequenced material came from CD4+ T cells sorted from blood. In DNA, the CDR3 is TGTGCCAGCAGTCAACAGGGAGATCAGTACTTC. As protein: CASSQQGDQYF.